This TCR beta chain was captured by sequencing in a study of cytomegalovirus exposure and HLA in healthy donors. Study at large: Per a later analysis, the roughly 680 first-cohort and approximately 120 validation repertoires shared one platform. Regarding the study as a whole: The study designated 150 or so TCR beta chains cytomegalovirus-associated.

From germline, CDR1 is MDHEN and CDR2 SYDVKM. The V and J ends lost 10 bases and 10 bases respectively, with 10 bases between them. There are 9 residues in the CDR3. The repertoire was sequenced with immunoSEQ multiplex PCR; TCRdb's copy has only in-frame clones and lacks some. The sample consists of about 40,000 clones, roughly 93% of them appearing once. The donors were in the approximately 130-subject validation cohort, distinct from the roughly 600-subject first cohort. Concerning this clone itself: Its antigen remains unknown.

V is TRBV28 and J is TRBJ1-1; D unclear. Sequencing was performed on PBMCs. This TCR derives from a woman aged 18-35 years in good health and CMV-seronegative. In DNA form, the CDR3 reads TGTGCCACCTCCCCCCCAGCTTTCTTT. Residues: CATSPPAFF.